Listed below are T cell receptor beta chains from one sample, sequenced in a study of beta chain features in type 1 diabetes. TCRdb's table, derived via immunoSEQ multiplex PCR, lists solely in-frame clones and lacks some. The data show about 150,000 clones, about 50% seen once. Sequenced: Tregs from blood. These receptors were obtained from a young man in good health. Each CDR3 is given with its conserved first and last residue. Each record gives: clone size, D gene, V gene, J gene, CDR3 DNA, CDR3 protein. A D gene is named only where the DNA matches it firmly. A row's size may be missing; if present it is once, few, many or a size class.

clone size: NA; D gene: NA; V gene: TRBV9; J gene: TRBJ2-5; CDR3 DNA: TGTGCCAGCAGCGCAGGGAACCGCGAGACCCAGTACTTC; CDR3 protein: CASSAGNRETQYF
clone size: NA; D gene: TRBD1; V gene: TRBV6-1; J gene: TRBJ1-2; CDR3 DNA: TGTGCCAGCAGGACAGGGGGGTATGGCTACACCTTC; CDR3 protein: CASRTGGYGYTF
clone size: NA; D gene: NA; V gene: TRBV30; J gene: TRBJ2-7; CDR3 DNA: TGTGCCTGGAGTCCTTCTGGACTATACGAGCAGTACTTC; CDR3 protein: CAWSPSGLYEQYF
clone size: few; D gene: TRBD2; V gene: TRBV7-2; J gene: TRBJ2-1; CDR3 DNA: TGTGCCAGCAGACCAGCGGGAGGACGTTCGAAGCAGTTCTTC; CDR3 protein: CASRPAGGRSKQFF
clone size: NA; D gene: NA; V gene: TRBV7-2; J gene: TRBJ2-1; CDR3 DNA: TGTGCCAGCAGCTTAGCGCGCATTCGCAATGAGCAGTTCTTC; CDR3 protein: CASSLARIRNEQFF
clone size: NA; D gene: NA; V gene: TRBV7-9; J gene: TRBJ2-1; CDR3 DNA: TGTGCCAGCACCTACCGAACAGACAATGAGCAGTTCTTC; CDR3 protein: CASTYRTDNEQFF
clone size: NA; D gene: NA; V gene: TRBV9; J gene: TRBJ2-3; CDR3 DNA: TGTGCCAGCAGCGTGGCCTTCACAGATACGCAGTATTTT; CDR3 protein: CASSVAFTDTQYF
clone size: few; D gene: NA; V gene: TRBV7-2; J gene: TRBJ1-4; CDR3 DNA: TGTGCCAGCAGCTTAACTTGGGGAGGTGAAAAACTGTTTTTT; CDR3 protein: CASSLTWGGEKLFF
clone size: few; D gene: NA; V gene: TRBV7-3; J gene: TRBJ2-1; CDR3 DNA: TGTGCCAGCAGCCCGTGGGGGGGGCCGCTGTTCTTC; CDR3 protein: CASSPWGGPLFF
clone size: NA; D gene: NA; V gene: TRBV15; J gene: TRBJ1-1; CDR3 DNA: TGTGCCACCAGCAGAGCGTACACTGAAGCTTTCTTT; CDR3 protein: CATSRAYTEAFF